Detailed here is one T cell receptor beta chain. This clone was recorded a few times. Its antigen remains unidentified. No base qualities exist here, and no much larger clone lies one base off it. This specimen comes from a study of Ad26.COV2.S vaccination and SARS-CoV-2 variants (dated by TCRdb to about 2021). The study in broad terms: Vaccine-arm donors came from COV1001, a multicentre, randomized, double-blind, placebo-controlled phase I-IIa trial of Ad26.COV2.S in healthy adults. Dosing of Ad26.COV2.S was intramuscular, at either 5x10^10 or 1x10^11 viral particles, delivered as one shot or as two shots spaced 56 days apart. The specificity and breadth of SARS-CoV-2-reactive T cell receptors after Ad26.COV2.S vaccination were assessed by TCRbeta repertoire sequencing. A total of some 30 samples were included in the TCR-sequenced set, comprising around 19 Ad26.COV2.S vaccine recipients, 5 placebo recipients and 8 SARS-CoV-2 convalescent individuals. Participants in the trial were split at random into five groups of five each, receiving low-dose or high-dose Ad26.COV2.S once or twice, or else placebo on both occasions. Blinding of investigators to trial group allocation was maintained during experiments and outcome assessment. Study-wide findings and limitations: Substantial breadth of spike-specific CD8+ and CD4+ T cell responses was reported after vaccination. Compared with placebo recipients, Ad26.COV2.S recipients showed higher spike-specific TCR breadth (P = 0.0014). The study was not powered for comparison of responses between vaccine doses or regimens. According to the authors, total T cell responses may have been underestimated by the TCR breadth and depth analyses. Comparable non-spike TCR breadth was observed between vaccine and placebo recipients, consistent with only spike being contained in the vaccine.

In the paper's terms, the treatment or condition label means: around 19 received Ad26.COV2.S at low or high dose, single or two shots; several received placebo; per-sample allocation not given. For vaccine and placebo recipients, the sequenced repertoires came from samples collected on day 63 after the first injection. Between 29 July and 7 August 2020, Cohort 1b enrolled 25 adults aged 18-55 years at one site in Boston, USA. As a vaccine, Ad26.COV2.S was a replication-incompetent adenovirus type 26 vector that expressed a prefusion-stabilized SARS-CoV-2 spike protein derived from the original Wuhan strain. The immunoSEQ Assay was used to sequence TCRbeta CDR3 regions. After extraction, genomic DNA underwent amplification by bias-controlled multiplex PCR, followed by high-throughput sequencing. Regarding the original processing steps: Collapsing and filtering of sequences were performed to quantify the absolute abundance of each unique TCRbeta CDR3 region. Usable DNA was measured by amplifying reference genes present in all nucleated cells, and TCRbeta template counts were normalized to that usable DNA to estimate T cell fraction. Repertoire TCRs were annotated as SARS-CoV-2-specific by exact matching of V gene, CDR3 amino acid sequence and J gene to a known reactive TCR set. MIRA supplied the reference SARS-CoV-2 TCR set, which was filtered for enrichment in COVID-19-positive ImmuneCODE repertoires so that public or cross-reactive TCRs were removed. Drawing on the MIRA antigens, annotated TCRs were analysed further at the level of specific ORF or position within ORF. Depth was the summed frequency of annotated unique rearrangements, while breadth was defined as annotated unique rearrangements over total unique productive rearrangements. Two-sided Wilcoxon rank-sum tests were applied when comparing TCR breadth between groups. TCRdb limited this immuneACCESS table to in-frame rearrangements with V and J called. A share of clones is missing; checked studies link under half to unresolved V genes, and the rest is unexplained. V and J calls and clone size are those listed in that table; D and trimming were worked out from the DNA. Here the sample has 300,000 to 400,000 clones; approximately 86% occur a single time. Approximately 11% of the sample goes to the ten largest clones.

Sequencing used peripheral blood, obtained in a trial of Ad26.COV2.S vaccine versus placebo. This sequence originates from a person aged 18-60 years who received the Ad26.COV2.S COVID-19 vaccine or a placebo.

The CDR3 protein sequence reads: CASSLSSDSNQPQHF. The bases read TGTGCCAGCAGCTTATCGTCCGATAGCAATCAGCCCCAGCATTTT. This chain joins TRBV7-9 to TRBJ1-5, with an unclear D gene assignment. The CDR3, cysteine through phenylalanine, is 15 amino acids long. The retained sequence is limited to the CDR3, 45 bases, with the frame set at the first base. V is shortened by 2 bases, J by 0 bases, and the region joining them spans 8 bases. For CDR1 and CDR2, the germline V gene (reference sequence) lists SEHNR and FQNEAQ.